This entry lists 18 T cell receptor beta chains sequenced from one sample in a study of blood T cell repertoires in COVID-19 (dated by TCRdb to the early 2020s). The method behind the library was the immunoSEQ multiplex PCR assay. Not all clones reach the TCRdb copy of this immuneACCESS table, which keeps in-frame sequences only. Checked studies attribute under half of the gap to unresolved V genes and leave the rest unexplained. This sample holds 150,000 to 180,000 clones; 65% to 90% were observed only once. Roughly an eighth of the sample is in the top ten clones. Sequencing used peripheral blood. The receptors originated from a woman aged 60-70 years with COVID-19, enrolled during active disease.

The CDR3 here is CASSLSEVSGGYTF. CDR3 nucleotides: TGTGCCAGCAGCTTAAGCGAGGTCTCCGGGGGCTACACCTTC. This chain joins TRBV7-9 and TRBJ1-2; D gene unclear. V lost 2 bases to trimming and J lost 8 bases, with 15 bases between them. Germline assignment: CDR1 SEHNR and CDR2 FQNEAQ (reference sequence). The length of the CDR3 is 14 residues.

Details on this clone: One end of the junction is discordant with germline, which a read error may explain. The rearrangement joins TRBV7-7 to TRBJ2-5; D may be TRBD2 (7 bases). The CDR3 extends over 15 amino acids. Germline lookup yields CDR1 SSHAT and CDR2 FNYEAQ (reference sequence). CDR3 coding DNA: TGTGCTAGCAGCTTAGGTGGGGGGGCCAAAGAGACCCAGTACTTC. It is translated as CASSLGGGAKETQYF.

This chain uses TRBV5-5 with TRBJ1-4; 7 bases align to TRBD1. CDR1 and CDR2 (germline): SGHKS, YYEKEE (reference sequence). Trimming at V came to 2 bases and at J to 7 bases, leaving 5 bases not matched to a gene. This CDR3 has 14 amino acids. Here the CDR3 reads CASSLSQGGEKLFF. In DNA, the CDR3 is TGTGCCAGCAGCTTATCGCAGGGGGGTGAAAAACTGTTTTTT.

This clone was counted a few times. The chain is built from TRBV30 and TRBJ1-1; 7 bases fit TRBD1. V lost 8 bases and J lost 2; bases outside the gene matches: 17. CDR1 is GTSNPN, CDR2 SVGIG, per germline (reference sequence). The CDR3 has 16 residues. This chain's CDR3 is CALPRGLTRTNTEAFF. CDR3 nucleotides: TGTGCCCTCCCAAGGGGGCTAACACGAACTAACACTGAAGCTTTCTTT.

CDR3 sequence reads: CASSQEWGAVPNYGYTF. The CDR3 DNA reads as TGTGCCAGCAGCCAAGAATGGGGCGCAGTTCCAAACTATGGCTACACCTTC. The chain recombines TRBV4-2 with TRBJ1-2, with a tentative D call TRBD1 (5 bases). Germline CDR1 reads LGHNA; CDR2 reads YNFKEQ. Trimming took 0 bases from V and 2 from J, leaving 16 bases between them. This CDR3 spans 17 amino acids.

The DNA for the CDR3 is TGTGCCAGCAGTGATGGAGAGGCTATCCCCCCCTACAATGAGCAGTTCTTC. Translated, it gives CASSDGEAIPPYNEQFF. The rearrangement links TRBV6-1 to TRBJ2-1; no clear D gene. The CDR3 extends over 17 amino acids. V lost 3 bases and J 2 bases, leaving 17 bases between the germline ends. Per the germline V gene, CDR1 is MNHNS and CDR2 is SASEGT.

This chain links TRBV19 with TRBJ1-4; 9 bases map to TRBD1. Per the germline V gene, CDR1 is LNHDA and CDR2 is SQIVND (reference sequence). The J segment lost 1 base and the V segment lost 9 bases, leaving 15 bases of the junction unmatched. The CDR3 extends over 18 amino acids. CDR3 protein: CASRPGQGKIGTNEKLFF. CDR3 bases: TGTGCCAGCAGACCGGGACAGGGTAAGATCGGAACTAATGAAAAACTGTTTTTT.

This chain links TRBV27 with TRBJ1-6; D is possibly TRBD1 (6 bases). The ends were cut back, 5 bases at V and 12 bases at J, with 17 bases in the middle. CDR3 length equals 14 residues. Germline CDR1 MNHEY, CDR2 SMNVEV (reference sequence). For the CDR3, the DNA is TGTGCCAGCAGTCCTCGGGACACGAGGGAACCCCTCCACTTT. Its protein product is CASSPRDTREPLHF.

The chain links TRBV19 to TRBJ2-1; TRBD2 matches 13 bases. The CDR3 extends over 16 amino acids. V was pared by 5 bases and J by 5 bases, with 6 bases of the junction left unmatched. Germline CDR1 LNHDA, CDR2 SQIVND (reference sequence). CDR3 nucleotide sequence: TGTGCCAGTAGTGCCGGGACTAGCGGGACTAACAATGAGCAGTTCTTC. This sequence encodes CASSAGTSGTNNEQFF.

V is TRBV24-1 and J is TRBJ2-2; 7 bases line up with TRBD1. Looked up from germline, CDR1 is KGHDR and CDR2 is SFDVKD. The ends lost 3 bases at V and 6 bases at J; junction bases unmatched: 9. This CDR3 is 16 amino acids long. The CDR3 reads CATSDPTGDPSGELFF. The CDR3 DNA is TGTGCCACCAGTGATCCAACAGGGGACCCCTCCGGGGAGCTGTTTTTT.

CDR3 loop: CASSEQETQYF. The CDR3 nucleotides read TGTGCCAGCAGTGAACAGGAGACCCAGTACTTC. J is TRBJ2-5 and V is TRBV6-1; no definite D call. The CDR3 runs to 11 residues. Germline values: CDR1 MNHNS, CDR2 SASEGT. Trimming left V 2 bases short and J 5 bases short, with 3 bases between.

The chain is built from TRBV5-6 and TRBJ1-1, with 7 bases aligning to TRBD1. Germline values: CDR1 SGHDT, CDR2 YYEEEE. This CDR3 is 15 amino acids long. Trimming removed 5 bases from V and 0 bases from J; junction bases left unmatched: 7. The CDR3 reads CASRFRQGVNTEAFF. CDR3 DNA: TGTGCCAGCAGATTTCGACAGGGCGTGAACACTGAAGCTTTCTTT.

The CDR3, as DNA: TGTGCCAGCAGCTTCGACAGGGGGAATTCACCCCTCCACTTT. This encodes CASSFDRGNSPLHF. V usage is TRBV7-2 and J usage is TRBJ1-6; 9 bases map to TRBD1. This CDR3 has 14 amino acids. After removal of 3 bases from V and 7 bases from J, the junction contained 1 base not matched to a gene. Germline V gives CDR1 SGHTA, CDR2 FQGNSA.

To note about this clone: At the DNA level, this CDR3 is encoded by other sequences in the same sample as well. The chain couples TRBV5-1 to TRBJ2-2, with 14 bases aligning to TRBD2. V trimming: 3 bases; J trimming: 3 bases; junction bases outside the gene matches: 4. Germline CDR1 reads SGHRS; CDR2 reads YFSETQ. This CDR3 is built from 17 residues. The CDR3 reads CASSSGLAGGYTGELFF. CDR3 in DNA: TGCGCCAGCAGCTCAGGACTAGCGGGAGGATACACCGGGGAGCTGTTTTTT.

This clone was recorded only once. V gene TRBV7-8 combines with J gene TRBJ1-5, with D unclear. This CDR3 spans 16 amino acids. Germline V gives CDR1 SGHVS, CDR2 FQNEAQ. The germline V and J ends were trimmed by 2 bases and 0 bases, with 11 bases remaining between them. As DNA, the CDR3 is TGTGCCAGCAGCTTACTCACCGCAGGTAGCAATCAGCCCCAGCATTTT. Amino acid sequence: CASSLLTAGSNQPQHF.

V usage is TRBV19 and J usage is TRBJ1-1, with 11 bases that match TRBD1. The CDR3 contains 16 residues. Germline CDR1 and CDR2: LNHDA and SQIVND (reference sequence). The V segment lost 5 bases and the J segment 2 bases; nucleotides outside the gene matches: 7. CDR3 bases: TGTGCCAGTAGTCCCAGGGACAGGGGGTCAAACACTGAAGCTTTCTTT. This codes for CASSPRDRGSNTEAFF.

This chain joins TRBV19 and TRBJ1-3; D remains ambiguous. The CDR3 has 14 amino acids. Trimming shortened V by 7 bases and J by 2 bases, and 12 bases separated the two germline ends. The V gene's germline CDR1 is LNHDA and CDR2 SQIVND (reference sequence). The CDR3: CASMWEETGNTIYF. The CDR3 DNA is TGTGCCAGTATGTGGGAGGAGACTGGAAACACCATATATTTT.

The CDR3 coding sequence is TGCGCCAGCAGCGCCCACGGGGGGGAGACCCAGTACTTC. It is translated as CASSAHGGETQYF. The chain employs TRBV5-1 and TRBJ2-5; 7 bases align to TRBD2. Trimming at V came to 4 bases and at J to 5 bases, leaving 5 bases not matched to a gene. Germline V CDR1 and CDR2: SGHRS, YFSETQ. The CDR3 spans 13 residues.